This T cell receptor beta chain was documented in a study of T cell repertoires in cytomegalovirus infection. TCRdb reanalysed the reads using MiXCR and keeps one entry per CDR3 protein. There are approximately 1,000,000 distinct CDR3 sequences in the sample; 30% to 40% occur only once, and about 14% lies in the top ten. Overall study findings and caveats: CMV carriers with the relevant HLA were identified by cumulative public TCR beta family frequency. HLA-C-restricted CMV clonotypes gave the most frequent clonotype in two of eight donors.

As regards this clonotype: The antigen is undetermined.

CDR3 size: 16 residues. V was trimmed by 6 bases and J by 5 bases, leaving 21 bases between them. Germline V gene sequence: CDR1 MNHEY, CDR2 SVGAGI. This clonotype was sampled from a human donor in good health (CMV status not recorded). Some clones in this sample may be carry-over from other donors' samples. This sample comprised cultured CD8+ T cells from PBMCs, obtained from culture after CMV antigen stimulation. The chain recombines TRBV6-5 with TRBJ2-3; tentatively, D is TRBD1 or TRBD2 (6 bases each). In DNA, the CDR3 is TGTGCCAGCAGGCTGGAGACTAGGGGGATGGGAGATACGCAGTATTTT. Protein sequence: CASRLETRGMGDTQYF.